Below are 14 T cell receptor beta chains sequenced from a single sample in a study of T cells in Graves' hyperthyroidism and ophthalmopathy. The TCR beta CDR3 regions underwent amplification using RNA transcripts as the source. Researchers ran a first-round RT-PCR on the TCR CDR3 using the HTBI primer set. TCRdb reprocessed the multiplex PCR reads via MiXCR and lists one record per CDR3 protein. The repertoire holds roughly 700,000 distinct CDR3 sequences, with 14% as singletons. Sequences were obtained from blood. The receptors come from a woman aged 18-29 years with Graves' hyperthyroidism.

The chain recombines TRBV28 with TRBJ2-1; 14 bases agree with TRBD2. This CDR3 has 20 amino acids. J gave up 0 bases and V 3 bases, and 10 bases lay outside the gene matches. Germline-derived CDR1 and CDR2 are MDHEN and SYDVKM. This CDR3 reads CASSLGGLAGVFSSYNEQFF. DNA for the CDR3: TGTGCCAGCAGTTTGGGGGGACTAGCGGGGGTATTCAGCTCCTACAATGAGCAGTTCTTC. The full variable domain, completed using reference TRBV28 and TRBJ2-1, is DVKVTQSSRYLVKRTGEKVFLECVQDMDHENMFWYRQDPGLGLRLIYFSYDVKMKEKGDIPEGYSVSREKKERFSLILESASTNQTSMYLCASSLGGLAGVFSSYNEQFFGPGTRLTVL.

The table lists this clonotype with a few counts. This chain uses TRBV2 with TRBJ2-7; D tentatively fits TRBD1 or TRBD2 (5 bases each). Germline CDR1 and CDR2: SNHLY and FYNNEI. The V end was cut by 4 bases, the J end by 0 bases, with 22 bases between. This CDR3 is built from 18 residues. The CDR3 region has the DNA TGTGCCAGCAGTGTCCCACCTTTAGGGACGGCCAACTCCTACGAGCAGTACTTC. Encoded protein: CASSVPPLGTANSYEQYF.

This clonotype was detected many times. The gene calls are TRBV7-9 and TRBJ2-1, with D perhaps TRBD2 (5 bases). CDR1 is SEHNR and CDR2 is FQNEAQ in the germline V gene (reference sequence). The CDR3 has 17 amino acids. V lost 1 base and J 3 bases, leaving 16 bases between the germline ends. For the CDR3, the DNA is TGTGCCAGCAGCTTAGTAGCTGCGGGTCTTTACTACAATGAGCAGTTCTTC. Translated, it gives CASSLVAAGLYYNEQFF. Looking up the rest from reference TRBV7-9 and TRBJ2-1 gives the full variable domain: DTGVSQNPRHKITKRGQNVTFRCDPISEHNRLYWYRQTLGQGPEFLTYFQNEAQLEKSRLLSDRFSAERPKGSFSTLEIQRTEQGDSAMYLCASSLVAAGLYYNEQFFGPGTRLTVL.

Here the CDR3 reads CASRRGGANVLTF. In nucleotides, the CDR3 is TGTGCCAGCAGGAGGGGTGGGGCCAACGTCCTGACTTTC. The chain has TRBV6-1 and TRBJ2-6; possibly TRBD1 or TRBD2 for D (5 bases each). Trimming pared 6 bases from V and 3 bases from J, leaving 6 bases between. The CDR3 sequence is 13 residues long. Germline assignment: CDR1 MNHNS and CDR2 SASEGT.

This chain uses TRBV27 with TRBJ2-7; 14 bases match TRBD2. Losses at the gene ends were 4 bases for V and 3 bases for J; bases not matched to a gene: 5. The germline gives CDR1 MNHEY, CDR2 SMNVEV (reference sequence). This CDR3 contains 16 residues. The DNA for the CDR3 is TGTGCCAGCAGTTGGGGGACTAGCGGGGGTTACTACGAGCAGTACTTC. Its protein product is CASSWGTSGGYYEQYF.

This clonotype was counted between two and nine times. The chain recombines TRBV7-2 with TRBJ2-1; 12 nucleotides match TRBD2. Germline CDR1 and CDR2: SGHTA and FQGNSA. CDR3 length: 17 amino acids. With V trimmed by 3 bases and J by 7 bases, 10 bases remained unmatched. In DNA, the CDR3 is TGTGCCAGCAGCTTTTGGGGCCTAGCGGGAGGGCAGAATGAGCAGTTCTTC. Protein: CASSFWGLAGGQNEQFF.

This clonotype has only one observation. The rearrangement uses TRBV5-1 and TRBJ2-7; the match to TRBD2 covers 16 bases. The DNA end favors TRBJ2-1, so the J call may be wrong. CDR3 size: 18 residues. Germline values: CDR1 SGHRS, CDR2 YFSETQ. The DNA for the CDR3 is TGCGCCAGCAGCCTTCCCGGGACTAGCGGGAGGGCCAATACCGAGCAGTTCTTC. Translating it yields CASSLPGTSGRANTEQFF.

This chain links TRBV3-1 with TRBJ1-2; TRBD1 aligns across 7 bases. The CDR3 contains 16 residues. V shed 3 bases and J 5 bases; nucleotides not matched to a gene: 12. Germline loops: CDR1 LGHDT, CDR2 YNNKEL (reference sequence). CDR3 DNA: TGTGCCAGCAGCCAGTACGCAGGGACAGATCATTATGGCTACACCTTC. It encodes CASSQYAGTDHYGYTF.

About this clonotype itself: Just one base apart from a much larger clone, this may be a read error. The gene calls are TRBV2 and TRBJ2-2; 15 bases agree with TRBD2. This CDR3 region has 16 residues. Germline lookup yields CDR1 SNHLY and CDR2 FYNNEI. CDR3 in amino acids: CASSNGLAGGTGEPFF. The CDR3 region has the DNA TGTGCCAGCAGCAACGGACTAGCGGGAGGGACCGGGGAGCCGTTTTTT.

There are many counts of this clonotype. The rearrangement uses TRBV2 and TRBJ2-1; D possibly corresponds to TRBD1 (6 bases). V was shortened by 6 bases and J by 8 bases, with 20 bases between the two germline ends. Germline V gene data show CDR1 as SNHLY and CDR2 as FYNNEI. CDR3 length equals 15 residues. The CDR3, as DNA: TGTGCCAGCAGGAAGGGGGAGTCGTTTTACGATGAGCAGTTCTTC. It translates to CASRKGESFYDEQFF.

The chain is built from TRBV20-1 and TRBJ2-6; no clear D. This CDR3 has 15 amino acids. Germline V gene sequence: CDR1 DFQATT, CDR2 SNEGSKA (reference sequence). V was shortened by 3 bases and J by 0 bases, with 9 bases between the two germline ends. CDR3 region: CSASREVSGANVLTF. Here the CDR3 DNA reads TGCAGTGCTAGTAGAGAAGTCTCTGGGGCCAACGTCCTGACTTTC.

This clonotype came up many times. The rearrangement joins TRBV7-2 to TRBJ2-5; D is undetermined. In germline, CDR1 is SGHTA, CDR2 FQGNSA. The V gene lost 9 bases and the J gene lost 0 bases, with 8 bases spanning the gap. The CDR3 is 12 residues long. CDR3 DNA: TGTGCCAGTAGACGCCACCAAGAGACCCAGTACTTC. It is translated as CASRRHQETQYF.

This clonotype has only a few counts. V gene TRBV30 combines with J gene TRBJ2-5, with D unresolved. Germline V gene data show CDR1 as GTSNPN and CDR2 as SVGIG (reference sequence). With 3 bases removed from V and 5 bases from J, the gap between germline ends came to 7 bases. The CDR3 is made up of 11 amino acids. DNA for the CDR3: TGTGCCTGGAGGTCCGCCGAGACCCAGTACTTC. Protein sequence: CAWRSAETQYF.

This clonotype has ten or more counts. V is TRBV20-1 and J is TRBJ2-1; TRBD1 aligns across 12 bases. From germline, CDR1 is DFQATT and CDR2 SNEGSKA (reference sequence). CDR3 size: 16 residues. With V trimmed by 3 bases and J by 4 bases, 7 bases remained unmatched. The CDR3 loop is CSASWPGQGAYNEQFF. The CDR3 DNA follows: TGCAGTGCTAGTTGGCCGGGACAGGGGGCTTACAATGAGCAGTTCTTC.